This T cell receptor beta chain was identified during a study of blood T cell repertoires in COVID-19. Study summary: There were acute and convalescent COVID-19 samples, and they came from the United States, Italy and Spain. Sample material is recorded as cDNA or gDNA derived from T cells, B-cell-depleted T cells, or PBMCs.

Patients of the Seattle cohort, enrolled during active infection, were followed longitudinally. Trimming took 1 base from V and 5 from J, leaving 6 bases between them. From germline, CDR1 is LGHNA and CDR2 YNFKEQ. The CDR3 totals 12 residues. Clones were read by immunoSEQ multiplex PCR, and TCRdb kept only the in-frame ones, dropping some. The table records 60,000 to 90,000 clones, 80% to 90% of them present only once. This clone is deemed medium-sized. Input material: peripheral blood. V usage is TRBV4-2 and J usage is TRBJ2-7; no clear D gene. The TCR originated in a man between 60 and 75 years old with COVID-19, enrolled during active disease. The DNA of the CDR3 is TGTGCCAGCAGCCAAGGTCGGGACGAGCAGTACTTC. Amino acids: CASSQGRDEQYF.